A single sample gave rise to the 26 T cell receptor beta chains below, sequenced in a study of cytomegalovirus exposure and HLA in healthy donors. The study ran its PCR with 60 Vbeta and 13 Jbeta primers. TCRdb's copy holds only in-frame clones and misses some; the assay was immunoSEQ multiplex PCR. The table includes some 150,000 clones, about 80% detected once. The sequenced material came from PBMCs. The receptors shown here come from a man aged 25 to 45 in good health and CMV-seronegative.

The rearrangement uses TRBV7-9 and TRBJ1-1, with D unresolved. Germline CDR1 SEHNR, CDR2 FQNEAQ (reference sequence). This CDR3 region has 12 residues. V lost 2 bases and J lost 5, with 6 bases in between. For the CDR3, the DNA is TGTGCCAGCAGCTTAAGCTGGACTGAAGCTTTCTTT. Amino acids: CASSLSWTEAFF.

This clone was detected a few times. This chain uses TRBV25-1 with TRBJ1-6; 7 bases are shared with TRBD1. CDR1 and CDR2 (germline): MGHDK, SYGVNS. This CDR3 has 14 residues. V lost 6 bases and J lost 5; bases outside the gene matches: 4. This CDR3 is CASSGDSDNSPLHF. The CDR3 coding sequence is TGTGCCAGCAGCGGGGACAGCGATAATTCACCCCTCCACTTT.

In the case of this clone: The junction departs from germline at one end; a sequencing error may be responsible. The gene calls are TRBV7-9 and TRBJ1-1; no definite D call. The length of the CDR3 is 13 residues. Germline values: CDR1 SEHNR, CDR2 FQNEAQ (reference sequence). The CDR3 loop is CSSTTTENTEAFF. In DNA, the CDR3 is TGTTCCAGCACGACAACAGAGAACACTGAAGCTTTCTTT.

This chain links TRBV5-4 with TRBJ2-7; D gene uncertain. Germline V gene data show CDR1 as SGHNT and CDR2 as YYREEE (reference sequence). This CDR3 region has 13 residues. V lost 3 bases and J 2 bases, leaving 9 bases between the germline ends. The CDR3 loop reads CASSSSLAYEQYF. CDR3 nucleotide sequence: TGTGCCAGCAGCTCCTCCCTCGCCTACGAGCAGTACTTC.

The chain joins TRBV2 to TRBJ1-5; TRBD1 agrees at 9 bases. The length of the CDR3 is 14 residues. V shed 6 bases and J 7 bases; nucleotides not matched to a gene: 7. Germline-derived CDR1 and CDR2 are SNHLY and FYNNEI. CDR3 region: CASRDTGGRQPQHF. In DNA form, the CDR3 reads TGTGCCAGCAGAGACACAGGGGGCAGGCAGCCCCAGCATTTT.

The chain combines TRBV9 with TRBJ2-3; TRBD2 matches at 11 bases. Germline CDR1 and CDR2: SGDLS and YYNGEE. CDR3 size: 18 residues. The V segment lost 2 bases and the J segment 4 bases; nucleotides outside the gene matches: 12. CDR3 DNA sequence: TGTGCCAGCAGCGTCGATAGCGGGGGGGCCAGGTTTGCAGATACGCAGTATTTT. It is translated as CASSVDSGGARFADTQYF.

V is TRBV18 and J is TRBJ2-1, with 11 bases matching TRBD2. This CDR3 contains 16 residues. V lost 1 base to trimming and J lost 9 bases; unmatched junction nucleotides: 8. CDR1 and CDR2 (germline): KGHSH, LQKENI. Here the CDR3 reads CASSPLSGRGFSEQFF. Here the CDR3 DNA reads TGTGCCAGCTCACCACTTAGCGGGAGGGGATTTAGTGAGCAGTTCTTC.

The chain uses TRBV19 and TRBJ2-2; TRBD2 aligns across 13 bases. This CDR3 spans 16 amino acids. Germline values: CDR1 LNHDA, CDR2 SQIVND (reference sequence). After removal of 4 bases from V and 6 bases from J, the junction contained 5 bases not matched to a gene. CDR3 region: CASSTGTSGIPGELFF. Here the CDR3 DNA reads TGTGCCAGTAGTACCGGGACTAGCGGGATTCCCGGGGAGCTGTTTTTT.

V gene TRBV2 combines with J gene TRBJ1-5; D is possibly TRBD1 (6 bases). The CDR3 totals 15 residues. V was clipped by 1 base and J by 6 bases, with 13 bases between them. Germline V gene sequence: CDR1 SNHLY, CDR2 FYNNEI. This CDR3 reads CASSEGRGGTQPQHF. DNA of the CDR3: TGTGCCAGCAGTGAAGGAAGGGGGGGCACTCAGCCCCAGCATTTT. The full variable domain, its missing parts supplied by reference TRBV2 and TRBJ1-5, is EPEVTQTPSHQVTQMGQEVILRCVPISNHLYFYWYRQILGQKVEFLVSFYNNEISEKSEIFDDQFSVERPDGSNFTLKIRSTKLEDSAMYFCASSEGRGGTQPQHFGDGTRLSIL.

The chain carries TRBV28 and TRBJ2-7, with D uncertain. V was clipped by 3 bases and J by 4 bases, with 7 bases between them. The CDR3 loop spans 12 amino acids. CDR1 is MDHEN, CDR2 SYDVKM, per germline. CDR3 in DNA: TGTGCCAGCAGTTTGGCACAGTACGAGCAGTACTTC. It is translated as CASSLAQYEQYF. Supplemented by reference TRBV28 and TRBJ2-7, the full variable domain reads DVKVTQSSRYLVKRTGEKVFLECVQDMDHENMFWYRQDPGLGLRLIYFSYDVKMKEKGDIPEGYSVSREKKERFSLILESASTNQTSMYLCASSLAQYEQYFGPGTRLTVT.

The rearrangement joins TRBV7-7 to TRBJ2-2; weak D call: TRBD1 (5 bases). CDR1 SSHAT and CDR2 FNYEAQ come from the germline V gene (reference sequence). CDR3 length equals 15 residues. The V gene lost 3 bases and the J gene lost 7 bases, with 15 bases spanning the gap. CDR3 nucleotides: TGTGCCAGCAGCTTGGGGCAGCTGGGAAGCGGGGAGCTGTTTTTT. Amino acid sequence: CASSLGQLGSGELFF.

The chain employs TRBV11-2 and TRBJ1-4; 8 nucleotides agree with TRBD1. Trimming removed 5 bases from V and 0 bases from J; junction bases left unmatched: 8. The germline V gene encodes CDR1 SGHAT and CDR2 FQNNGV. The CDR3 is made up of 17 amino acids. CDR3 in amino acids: CASSLGQATATNEKLFF. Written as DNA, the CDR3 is TGTGCCAGCAGCCTGGGACAGGCTACCGCAACTAATGAAAAACTGTTTTTT. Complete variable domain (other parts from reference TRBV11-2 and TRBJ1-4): EAGVAQSPRYKIIEKRQSVAFWCNPISGHATLYWYQQILGQGPKLLIQFQNNGVVDDSQLPKDRFSAERLKGVDSTLKIQPAKLEDSAVYLCASSLGQATATNEKLFFGSGTQLSVL.

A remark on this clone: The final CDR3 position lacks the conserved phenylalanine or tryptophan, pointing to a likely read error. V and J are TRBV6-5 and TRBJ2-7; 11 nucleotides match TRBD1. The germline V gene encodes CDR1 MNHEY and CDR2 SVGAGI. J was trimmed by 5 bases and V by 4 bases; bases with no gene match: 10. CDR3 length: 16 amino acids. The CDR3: CASSWSPGQGAHEQYL. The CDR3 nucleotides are TGTGCCAGCAGTTGGTCCCCCGGACAGGGGGCCCACGAGCAGTACCTC.

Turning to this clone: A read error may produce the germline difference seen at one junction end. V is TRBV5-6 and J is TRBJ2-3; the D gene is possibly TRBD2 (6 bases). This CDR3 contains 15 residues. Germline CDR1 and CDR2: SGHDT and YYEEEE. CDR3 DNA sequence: TGTGCCAGCAGCTTGACCCTAACTAGCATAGATACGCAGTATTTT. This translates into CASSLTLTSIDTQYF.

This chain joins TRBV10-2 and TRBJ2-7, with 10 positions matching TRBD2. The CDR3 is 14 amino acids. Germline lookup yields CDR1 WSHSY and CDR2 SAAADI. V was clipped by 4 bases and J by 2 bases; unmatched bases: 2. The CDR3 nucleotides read TGCGCCAGCAGTGGGACTAGCGGAGCCTACGAGCAGTACTTC. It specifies CASSGTSGAYEQYF.

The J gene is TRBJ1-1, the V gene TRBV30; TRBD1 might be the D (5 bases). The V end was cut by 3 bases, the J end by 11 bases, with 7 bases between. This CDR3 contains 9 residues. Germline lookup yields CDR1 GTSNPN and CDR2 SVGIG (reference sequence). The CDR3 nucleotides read TGTGCCTGGAGGGGGGGGGCTTTCTTT. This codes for CAWRGGAFF.

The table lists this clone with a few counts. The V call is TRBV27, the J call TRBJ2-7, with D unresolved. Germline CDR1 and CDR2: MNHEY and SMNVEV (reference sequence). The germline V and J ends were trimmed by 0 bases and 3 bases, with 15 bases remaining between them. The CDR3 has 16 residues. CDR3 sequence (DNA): TGTGCCAGCAGTTTATCCAGGCCAAAATTATTCTACGAGCAGTACTTC. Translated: CASSLSRPKLFYEQYF.

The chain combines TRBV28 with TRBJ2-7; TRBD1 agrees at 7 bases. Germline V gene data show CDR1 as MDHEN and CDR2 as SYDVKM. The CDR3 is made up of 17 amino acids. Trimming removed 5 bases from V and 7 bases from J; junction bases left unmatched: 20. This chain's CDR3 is CASSTRQVGQTIREQYF. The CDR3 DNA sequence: TGTGCCAGCAGTACACGCCAAGTGGGACAGACCATACGGGAGCAGTACTTC.

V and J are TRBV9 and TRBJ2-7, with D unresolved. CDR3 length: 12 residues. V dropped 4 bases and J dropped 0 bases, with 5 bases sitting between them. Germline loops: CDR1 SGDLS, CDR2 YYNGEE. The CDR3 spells CASSLSSYEQYF. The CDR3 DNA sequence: TGTGCCAGCAGCTTGAGCTCCTACGAGCAGTACTTC.

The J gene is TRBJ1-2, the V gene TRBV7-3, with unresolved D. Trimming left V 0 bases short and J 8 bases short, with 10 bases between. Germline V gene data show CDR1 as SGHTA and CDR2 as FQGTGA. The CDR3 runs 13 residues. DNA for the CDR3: TGTGCCAGCAGCTTAACTCCGAGGTCGGGCTACACCTTC. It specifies CASSLTPRSGYTF.

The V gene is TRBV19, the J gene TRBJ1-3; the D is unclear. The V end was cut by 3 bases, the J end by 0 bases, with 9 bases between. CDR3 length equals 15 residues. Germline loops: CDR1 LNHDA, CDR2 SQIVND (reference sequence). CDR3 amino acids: CASSIGHTSGNTIYF. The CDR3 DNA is TGTGCCAGTAGTATTGGCCACACCTCTGGAAACACCATATATTTT.

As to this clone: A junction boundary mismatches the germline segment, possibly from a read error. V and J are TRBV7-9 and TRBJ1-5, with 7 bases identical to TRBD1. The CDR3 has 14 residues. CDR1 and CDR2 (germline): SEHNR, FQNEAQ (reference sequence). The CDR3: CSSTDGTVNQPQHF. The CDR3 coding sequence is TGTTCCAGCACCGACGGGACAGTTAATCAGCCCCAGCATTTT.

As DNA, the CDR3 is TGTGCCAGTAGTATACAGGGAGGGTATAGCAATCAGCCCCAGCATTTT. Amino acids: CASSIQGGYSNQPQHF. The chain uses TRBV19 and TRBJ1-5; D possibly corresponds to TRBD1 (5 bases). The germline gives CDR1 LNHDA, CDR2 SQIVND (reference sequence). Trimming shortened V by 2 bases and J by 0 bases, and 11 bases separated the two germline ends. The CDR3 totals 16 residues.

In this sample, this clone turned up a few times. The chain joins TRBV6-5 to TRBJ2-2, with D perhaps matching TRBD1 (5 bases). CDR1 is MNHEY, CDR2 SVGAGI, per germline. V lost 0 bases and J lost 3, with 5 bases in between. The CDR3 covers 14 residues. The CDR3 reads CASSYSGDTGELFF. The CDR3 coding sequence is TGTGCCAGCAGTTACTCAGGGGACACCGGGGAGCTGTTTTTT.

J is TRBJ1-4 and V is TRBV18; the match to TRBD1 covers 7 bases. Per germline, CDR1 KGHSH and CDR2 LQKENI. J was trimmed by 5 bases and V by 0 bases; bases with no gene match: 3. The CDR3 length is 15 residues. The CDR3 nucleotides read TGTGCCAGCTCACCACCGGGACAGATCAATGAAAAACTGTTTTTT. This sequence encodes CASSPPGQINEKLFF.

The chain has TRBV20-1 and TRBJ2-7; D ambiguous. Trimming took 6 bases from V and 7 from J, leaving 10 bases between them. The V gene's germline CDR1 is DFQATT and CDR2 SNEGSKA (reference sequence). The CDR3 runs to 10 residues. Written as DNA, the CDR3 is TGCAGTGCGCGCCGTGAAGAGCAGTACTTC. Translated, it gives CSARREEQYF.